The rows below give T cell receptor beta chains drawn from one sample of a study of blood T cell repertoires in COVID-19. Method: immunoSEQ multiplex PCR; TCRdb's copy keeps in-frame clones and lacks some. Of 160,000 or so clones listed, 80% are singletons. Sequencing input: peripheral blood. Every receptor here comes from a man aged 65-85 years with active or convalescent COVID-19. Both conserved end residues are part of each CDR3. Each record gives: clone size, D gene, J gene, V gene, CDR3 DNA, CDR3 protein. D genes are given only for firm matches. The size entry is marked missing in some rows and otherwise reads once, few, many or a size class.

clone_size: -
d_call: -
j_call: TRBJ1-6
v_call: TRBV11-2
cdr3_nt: TGTGCCAGCAGCCTCGCATCGATACAGGGCTATAGTTCACCCCTCCACTTT
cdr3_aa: CASSLASIQGYSSPLHF

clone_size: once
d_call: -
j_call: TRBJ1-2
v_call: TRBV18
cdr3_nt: TGTGCCAGCTCCCCCCCGGGTGTCTACTATGGCTACACCTTC
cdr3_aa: CASSPPGVYYGYTF

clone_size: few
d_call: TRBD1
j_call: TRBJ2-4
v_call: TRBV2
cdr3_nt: TGTGCCAGCCGTGGACAGGGATTATCCCTGGCCAGAAACATTCAGTACTTC
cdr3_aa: CASRGQGLSLARNIQYF

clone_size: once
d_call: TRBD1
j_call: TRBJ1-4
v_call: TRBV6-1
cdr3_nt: TGTGCCAGCAGTGCCGGACCGGGGGACAGCCCTGAAAAACTGTTTTTT
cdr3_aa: CASSAGPGDSPEKLFF

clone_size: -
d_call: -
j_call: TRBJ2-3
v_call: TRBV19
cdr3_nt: TGTGCCAGTAGTATTCAATGGGGGAGGACAGATACGCAGTATTTT
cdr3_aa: CASSIQWGRTDTQYF

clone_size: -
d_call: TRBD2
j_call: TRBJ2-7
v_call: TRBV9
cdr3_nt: TGTGCCAGCAGCCCAGGACTAGCGGGGGGAGTCTACGAGCAGTACTTC
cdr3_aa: CASSPGLAGGVYEQYF

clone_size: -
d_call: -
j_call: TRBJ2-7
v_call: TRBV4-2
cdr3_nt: TGTGCCAGCAGCCAAGCAGATGGCGGGGCTACCTACGAGCAGTACTTC
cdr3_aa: CASSQADGGATYEQYF

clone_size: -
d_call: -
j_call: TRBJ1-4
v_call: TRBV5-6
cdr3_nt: TGTGCCAGCAGCTGGGGGGTTACCTCTGAAAAACTGTTTTTT
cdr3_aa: CASSWGVTSEKLFF

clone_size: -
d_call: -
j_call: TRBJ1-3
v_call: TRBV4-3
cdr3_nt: TGCGCCAGCAGCCAAGTGGGGGGGGCACCCTCTGGAAACACCATATATTTT
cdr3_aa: CASSQVGGAPSGNTIYF

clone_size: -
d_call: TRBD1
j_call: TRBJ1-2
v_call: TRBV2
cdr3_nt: TGTGCCAGCAGTATCGGACAGGGTCAGAGCTATGGCTACACCTTC
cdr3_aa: CASSIGQGQSYGYTF

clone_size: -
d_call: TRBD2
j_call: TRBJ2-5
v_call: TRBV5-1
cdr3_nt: TGCGCCAGCAGCTTCGAGACTAGCGGGGAGACCCAGTACTTC
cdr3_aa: CASSFETSGETQYF

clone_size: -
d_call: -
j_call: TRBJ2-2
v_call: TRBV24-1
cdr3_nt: TGTGCCACCAGTGATTCAGGGTCGATGAACACCGGGGAGCTGTTTTTT
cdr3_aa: CATSDSGSMNTGELFF

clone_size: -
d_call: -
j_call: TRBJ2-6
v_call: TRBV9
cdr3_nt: TGTGCCAGCAGCGATACTATGGGTAGAGGGGCCAACGTCCTGACTTTC
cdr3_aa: CASSDTMGRGANVLTF

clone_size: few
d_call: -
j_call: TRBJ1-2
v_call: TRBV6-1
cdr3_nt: TGTGCCAGCAGTGAGCGGGGACTTCTAGGAGGCTACACCTTC
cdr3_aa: CASSERGLLGGYTF

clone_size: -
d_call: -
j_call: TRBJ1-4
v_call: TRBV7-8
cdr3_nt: TGTGCCAGCAGCTTAGACCTCACGGGAAAACTGTTTTTT
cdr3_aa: CASSLDLTGKLFF

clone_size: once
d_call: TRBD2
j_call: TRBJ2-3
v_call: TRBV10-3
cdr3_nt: TGTGCCACCGCTCGGGGGGCTAGCGGGGGGGCAGATACGCAGTATTTT
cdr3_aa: CATARGASGGADTQYF

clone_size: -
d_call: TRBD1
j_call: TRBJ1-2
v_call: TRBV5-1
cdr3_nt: TGCGCCAGCAGAGGGCAGGGGGCGTCGGATGGCTACACCTTC
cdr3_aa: CASRGQGASDGYTF

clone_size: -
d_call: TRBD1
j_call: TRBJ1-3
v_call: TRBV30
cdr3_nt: TGTGCCTGGAGTATTACAGGGGGTGGAAACACCATATATTTT
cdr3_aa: CAWSITGGGNTIYF

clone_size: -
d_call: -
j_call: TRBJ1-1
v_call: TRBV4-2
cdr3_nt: TGTGCCAGCAGCTCGGGGTCGAACACTGAAGCTTTCTTT
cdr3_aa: CASSSGSNTEAFF

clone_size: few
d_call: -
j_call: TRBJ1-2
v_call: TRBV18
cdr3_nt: TGTGCCAGCTCACCAGATTCAGGGATCCATGGCTACACCTTC
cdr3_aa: CASSPDSGIHGYTF

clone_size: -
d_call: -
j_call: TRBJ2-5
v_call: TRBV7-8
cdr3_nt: TGTGCCAGCAGCTGGTCCGGGACGCGCGGGGGCATGAAGACCCAGTACTTC
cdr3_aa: CASSWSGTRGGMKTQYF

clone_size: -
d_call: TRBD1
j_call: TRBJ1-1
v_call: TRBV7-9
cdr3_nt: TGTGCCAGCAGCCCACACCTCGGTCGGGACAGGGGGGAATCTGAAGCTTTCTTT
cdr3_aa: CASSPHLGRDRGESEAFF

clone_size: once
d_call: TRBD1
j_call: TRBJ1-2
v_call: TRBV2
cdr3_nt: TGTGCCAGCAGTGACGGACAGGGATTGGGCTTTTCTGGCTACACCTTC
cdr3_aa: CASSDGQGLGFSGYTF

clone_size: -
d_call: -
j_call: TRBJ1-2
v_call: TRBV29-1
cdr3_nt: TGCAGCGTTGAAAAGGGGTCTTCATCTGGCTACACCTTC
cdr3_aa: CSVEKGSSSGYTF

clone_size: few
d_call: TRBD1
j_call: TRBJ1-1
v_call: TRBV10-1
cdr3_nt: TGCGCCAGCAGTGAAGGCGGGACAGGAATAGCTTTCTTT
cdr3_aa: CASSEGGTGIAFF

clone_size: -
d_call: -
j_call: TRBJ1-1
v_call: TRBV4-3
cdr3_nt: TGCGCCAGCAGCCAAGTCGGAGTGAACACTGAAGCTTTCTTT
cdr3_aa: CASSQVGVNTEAFF

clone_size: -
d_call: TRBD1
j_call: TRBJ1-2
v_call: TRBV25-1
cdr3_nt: TGTGCCAGCAGTGAATTAGGCGGGGACAGAGGCTATGGCTACACCTTC
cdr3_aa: CASSELGGDRGYGYTF

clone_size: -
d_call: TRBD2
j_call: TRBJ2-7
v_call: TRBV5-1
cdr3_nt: TGCGCCAGCAGCCCTGGGACTAGCGGGGCCACCTACGAGCAGTACTTC
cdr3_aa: CASSPGTSGATYEQYF

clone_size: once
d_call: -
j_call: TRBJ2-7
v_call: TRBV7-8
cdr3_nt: TGTGCCAGCAGCCCCATTGAGCGGTTAAGCTCCTACGAGCAGTACTTC
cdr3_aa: CASSPIERLSSYEQYF

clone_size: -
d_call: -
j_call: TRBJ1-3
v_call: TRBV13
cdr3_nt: TGTGCCAGCAGCTTAATGTCAGGGAACTCTGGAAACACCATATATTTT
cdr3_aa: CASSLMSGNSGNTIYF

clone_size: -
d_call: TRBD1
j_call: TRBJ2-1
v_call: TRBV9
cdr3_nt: TGTGCCAGCAGCGTAGGGACAGGTCGGAATGAGCAGTTCTTC
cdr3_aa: CASSVGTGRNEQFF

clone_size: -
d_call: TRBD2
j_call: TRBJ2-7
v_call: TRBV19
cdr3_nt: TGTGCCAGTAGTCCAGGGACTAGCGGAGGCTACGAGCAGTACTTC
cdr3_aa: CASSPGTSGGYEQYF

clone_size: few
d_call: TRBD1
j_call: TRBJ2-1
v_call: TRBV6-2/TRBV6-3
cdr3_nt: TGTGCCAGCAGTCGGGGACAGGGGATATTGAATGAGCAGTTCTTC
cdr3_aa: CASSRGQGILNEQFF

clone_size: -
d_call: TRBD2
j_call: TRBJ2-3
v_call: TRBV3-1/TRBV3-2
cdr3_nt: TGTGCCAGCAGCCGGAGCGGGGTAGGGTACACAGATACGCAGTATTTT
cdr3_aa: CASSRSGVGYTDTQYF

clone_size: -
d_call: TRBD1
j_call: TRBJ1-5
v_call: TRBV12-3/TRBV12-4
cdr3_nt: TGTGCCAGCAGCCAGGACAGGGATCAGCCCCAGCATTTT
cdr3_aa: CASSQDRDQPQHF

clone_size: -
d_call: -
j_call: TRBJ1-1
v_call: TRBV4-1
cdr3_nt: TGCGCCAGCAGCCAAGTGGACAGCTGGAACACTGAAGCTTTCTTT
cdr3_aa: CASSQVDSWNTEAFF

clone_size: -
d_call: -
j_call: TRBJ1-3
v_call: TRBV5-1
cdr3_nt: TGCGCCAGCAGCTTCGGGGGTCCTGGAAACACCATATATTTT
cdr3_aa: CASSFGGPGNTIYF

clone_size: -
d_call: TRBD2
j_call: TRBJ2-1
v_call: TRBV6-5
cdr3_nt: TGTGCCAGCAGTTACGAAGCGGGAAGGGGCAATGAGCAGTTCTTC
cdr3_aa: CASSYEAGRGNEQFF

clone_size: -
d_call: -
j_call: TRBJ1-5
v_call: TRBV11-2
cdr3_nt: TGTGCCAGCAGCTTATCGTTGTCGCAGCCCCAGCATTTT
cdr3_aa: CASSLSLSQPQHF